The present T cell receptor (beta chain) was sequenced within a study of identical twins. This clonotype has more than one count but fewer than ten. MiXCR was run by TCRdb on the 5' RACE reads, yielding one entry per CDR3 protein. The sample has 200,000 to 250,000 distinct CDR3 sequences; 6.5% to 8% are singletons. The length of the CDR3 is 13 residues. Germline assignment: CDR1 LNHDA and CDR2 SQIVND (reference sequence). The V gene lost 0 bases and the J gene lost 5 bases, with 7 bases spanning the gap. These same records also appear under a second study, on T cells expressing NK-cell markers.

The source of this sequence is a woman aged 18 to 35 in good health. Sample: CD8+ T cells sorted from blood. J is TRBJ1-2 and V is TRBV19; tentative D call: TRBD1 (5 bases). This CDR3 is CASSIDKGYGYTF. The CDR3 bases are TGTGCCAGTAGTATAGATAAGGGGTATGGCTACACCTTC.